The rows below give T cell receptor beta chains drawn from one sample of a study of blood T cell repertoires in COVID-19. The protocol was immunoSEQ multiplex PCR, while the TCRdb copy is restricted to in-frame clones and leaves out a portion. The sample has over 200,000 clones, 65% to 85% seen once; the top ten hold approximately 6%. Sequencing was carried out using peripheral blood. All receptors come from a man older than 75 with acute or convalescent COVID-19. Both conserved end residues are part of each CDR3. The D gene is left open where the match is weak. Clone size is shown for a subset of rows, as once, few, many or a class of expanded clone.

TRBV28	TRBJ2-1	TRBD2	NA	CASSPAGTSGHNEQFF	TGTGCCAGCAGCCCTGCCGGGACTAGCGGCCACAATGAGCAGTTCTTC
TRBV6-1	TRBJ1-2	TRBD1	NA	CASSEGTGSSYGYTF	TGTGCCAGCAGTGAGGGGACAGGGAGTTCGTATGGCTACACCTTC
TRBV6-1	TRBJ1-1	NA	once	CASTLTSRTEAFF	TGTGCCAGCACCCTGACTAGTAGGACTGAAGCTTTCTTT
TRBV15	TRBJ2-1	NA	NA	CATSRPGGTSKNNEQFF	TGTGCCACCAGCAGACCTGGGGGGACTTCTAAAAACAATGAGCAGTTCTTC
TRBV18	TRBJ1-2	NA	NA	CASSPRTDLNYGYTF	TGTGCCAGCTCACCACGGACAGACCTTAACTATGGCTACACCTTC
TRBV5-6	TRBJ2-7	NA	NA	CASSFGLAQNEQYF	TGTGCCAGCAGCTTTGGTCTAGCCCAGAACGAGCAGTACTTC
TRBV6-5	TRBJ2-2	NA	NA	CASSSTRSTGELFF	TGTGCCAGCAGTTCGACTAGATCCACCGGGGAGCTGTTTTTT
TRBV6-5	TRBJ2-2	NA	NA	CASIQDTGELFF	TGTGCCAGCATCCAGGACACCGGGGAGCTGTTTTTT
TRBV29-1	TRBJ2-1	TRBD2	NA	CSVEAPLAESYNEQFF	TGCAGCGTTGAAGCCCCACTAGCGGAATCCTACAATGAGCAGTTCTTC
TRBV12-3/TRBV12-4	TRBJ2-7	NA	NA	CASSSREGDEQYF	TGTGCCAGCAGCTCGAGAGAGGGGGACGAGCAGTACTTC
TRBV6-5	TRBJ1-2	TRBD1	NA	CASSFRGQEYGYTF	TGTGCCAGCAGTTTCCGGGGACAGGAATATGGCTACACCTTC
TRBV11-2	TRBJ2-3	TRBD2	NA	CASSLDQGLASDTQYF	TGTGCCAGCAGCTTAGATCAGGGACTAGCGTCAGATACGCAGTATTTT
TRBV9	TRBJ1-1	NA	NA	CASSVGPRTEAFF	TGTGCCAGCAGCGTAGGCCCGAGGACTGAAGCTTTCTTT
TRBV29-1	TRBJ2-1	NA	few	CSVGAGRMNEQFF	TGCAGCGTTGGGGCAGGAAGGATGAATGAGCAGTTCTTC
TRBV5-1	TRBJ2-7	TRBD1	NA	CASSQGVGYEQYF	TGCGCCAGCAGCCAGGGGGTTGGCTACGAGCAGTACTTC
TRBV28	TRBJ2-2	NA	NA	CASSSNSGLPGELFF	TGTGCCAGCAGTTCCAACTCAGGGTTACCCGGGGAGCTGTTTTTT
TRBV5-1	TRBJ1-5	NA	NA	CASSFGHGNQPQHF	TGCGCCAGCAGCTTCGGACACGGCAATCAGCCCCAGCATTTT
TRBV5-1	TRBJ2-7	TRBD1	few	CASGQRGQDYEQYF	TGCGCCAGCGGACAGAGGGGGCAGGACTACGAGCAGTACTTC
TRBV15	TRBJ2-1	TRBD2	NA	CATSRGTSSYNEQFF	TGTGCCACCAGCAGAGGGACTAGCTCCTACAATGAGCAGTTCTTC
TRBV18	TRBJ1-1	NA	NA	CASSRALTMNTEAFF	TGTGCCAGCTCGCGCGCGTTAACCATGAACACTGAAGCTTTCTTT
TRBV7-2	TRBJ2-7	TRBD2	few	CASSFRGGGNYEQYF	TGTGCCAGCAGCTTCCGCGGCGGGGGGAATTACGAGCAGTACTTC
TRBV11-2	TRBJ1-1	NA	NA	CASSFGRGGTEAFF	TGTGCCAGCAGCTTCGGGAGGGGGGGGACTGAAGCTTTCTTT
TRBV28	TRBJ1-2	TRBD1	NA	CASSSPRDRGYTF	TGTGCCAGCAGTTCACCCCGGGACAGGGGCTACACCTTC
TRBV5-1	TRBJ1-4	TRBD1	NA	CASSLGDRAGEKLFF	TGCGCCAGCAGCTTGGGGGACAGGGCTGGTGAAAAACTGTTTTTT
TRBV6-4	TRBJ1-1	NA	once	CASSLTAHFGTEAFF	TGTGCCAGCAGCTTGACAGCCCATTTTGGTACTGAAGCTTTCTTT
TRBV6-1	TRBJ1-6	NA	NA	CASSEVPGWISSLHF	TGTGCCAGCAGTGAAGTTCCAGGGTGGATTTCATCCCTCCACTTT
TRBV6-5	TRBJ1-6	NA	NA	CASRAGVGSPLHF	TGTGCCAGCAGGGCGGGGGTAGGATCACCCCTCCACTTT
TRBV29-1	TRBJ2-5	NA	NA	CSVEVFETQYF	TGCAGCGTTGAAGTCTTTGAGACCCAGTACTTC
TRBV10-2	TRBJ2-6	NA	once	CASSVLTGLTGANVLTF	TGCGCCAGCAGTGTCCTGACAGGCCTCACTGGGGCCAACGTCCTGACTTTC
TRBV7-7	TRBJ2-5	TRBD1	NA	CASSLGAGGIQETQYF	TGTGCTAGCAGCTTAGGGGCAGGGGGTATCCAAGAGACCCAGTACTTC
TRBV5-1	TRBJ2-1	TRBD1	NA	CASKLYGDRGGNEQFF	TGCGCCTCGAAACTTTACGGAGACAGGGGGGGGAATGAGCAGTTCTTC
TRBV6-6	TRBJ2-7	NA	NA	CAAGQLPYEQYF	TGTGCCGCAGGACAGCTTCCCTACGAGCAGTACTTC
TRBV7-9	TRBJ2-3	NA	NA	CASSLGVGVGAYTDTQYF	TGTGCCAGCAGCTTAGGGGTGGGCGTGGGGGCCTACACAGATACGCAGTATTTT
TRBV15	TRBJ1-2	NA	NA	CATSSPGQYYGYTF	TGTGCCACCAGCAGCCCTGGACAGTACTATGGCTACACCTTC
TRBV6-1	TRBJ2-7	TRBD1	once	CASSEAGQGDYEQYF	TGTGCCAGCAGTGAAGCGGGACAGGGAGACTACGAGCAGTACTTC
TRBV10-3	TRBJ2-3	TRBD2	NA	CAIRGTSGSSHADTQYF	TGTGCCATCAGAGGGACTAGCGGGTCCTCCCATGCAGATACGCAGTATTTT
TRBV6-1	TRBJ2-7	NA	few	CASSEASPGRDEQYF	TGTGCCAGCAGTGAAGCGAGCCCGGGAAGGGACGAGCAGTACTTC
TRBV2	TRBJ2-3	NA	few	CAGSEQGSTDTQYF	TGTGCCGGGAGCGAACAGGGTAGCACAGATACGCAGTATTTT
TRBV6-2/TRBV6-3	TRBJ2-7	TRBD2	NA	CASSYGGRWDYEQYF	TGTGCCAGCAGTTACGGCGGGCGTTGGGACTATGAGCAGTACTTC
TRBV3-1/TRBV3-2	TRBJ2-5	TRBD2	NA	CASSLAGGQAETQYF	TGTGCCAGCTCATTAGCGGGGGGGCAAGCAGAGACCCAGTACTTC
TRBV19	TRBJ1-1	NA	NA	CASSFTQENTEAFF	TGTGCCAGTTCCTTCACACAGGAGAACACTGAAGCTTTCTTT
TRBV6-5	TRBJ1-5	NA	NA	CASSYDTKNQPQHF	TGTGCCAGCAGTTACGACACAAAAAATCAGCCCCAGCATTTT
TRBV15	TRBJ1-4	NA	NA	CATSSRQGYEKLFF	TGTGCCACCAGCAGTAGGCAGGGGTATGAAAAACTGTTTTTT
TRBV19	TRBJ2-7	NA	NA	CASRRTDFYEQYF	TGTGCCAGTAGGCGGACAGATTTCTACGAGCAGTACTTC
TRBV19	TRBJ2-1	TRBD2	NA	CASSPLAGGPYEQFF	TGTGCCAGCTCCCCCCTAGCGGGAGGGCCGTATGAGCAGTTCTTC
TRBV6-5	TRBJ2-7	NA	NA	CASSYSGVREQYF	TGTGCCAGCAGTTACTCAGGTGTGAGGGAGCAGTACTTC
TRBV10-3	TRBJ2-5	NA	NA	CAISETPSSQETQYF	TGTGCCATCAGTGAGACCCCTAGCAGCCAAGAGACCCAGTACTTC
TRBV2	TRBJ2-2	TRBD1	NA	CASMPGQGITGELFF	TGTGCCAGCATGCCGGGACAGGGTATAACCGGGGAGCTGTTTTTT
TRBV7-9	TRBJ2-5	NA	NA	CASSLFGAYQETQYF	TGTGCCAGCAGTCTCTTTGGAGCTTACCAAGAGACCCAGTACTTC
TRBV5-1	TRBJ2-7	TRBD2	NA	CASSLGEGPGEQYF	TGCGCCAGCAGCTTGGGGGAGGGGCCGGGGGAGCAGTACTTC
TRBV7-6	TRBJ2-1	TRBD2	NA	CASSLSAGGSYNEQFF	TGTGCCAGCAGCTTATCTGCGGGGGGCTCCTACAATGAGCAGTTCTTC
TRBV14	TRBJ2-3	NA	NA	CASSRGLRTDTQYF	TGTGCCAGCAGCCGCGGACTCCGCACAGATACGCAGTATTTT
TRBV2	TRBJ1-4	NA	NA	CASNPFMGANEKLFF	TGTGCCAGCAATCCATTCATGGGGGCAAATGAAAAACTGTTTTTT
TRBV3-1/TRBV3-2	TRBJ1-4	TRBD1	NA	CASSSTGQGYLANEKLFF	TGTGCCAGCAGCTCAACGGGACAGGGGTATTTGGCTAATGAAAAACTGTTTTTT
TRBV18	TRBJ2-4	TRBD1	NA	CASTPTGSEGVNIQYF	TGTGCCAGCACCCCGACAGGGAGCGAGGGGGTAAACATTCAGTACTTC
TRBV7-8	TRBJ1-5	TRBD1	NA	CASSLLDRSNQPQHF	TGTGCCAGCAGCTTATTGGACAGGAGCAATCAGCCCCAGCATTTT
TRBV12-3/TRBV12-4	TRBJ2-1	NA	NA	CASSSRLSNEQFF	TGTGCCAGCAGTTCCCGACTTAGTAATGAGCAGTTCTTC
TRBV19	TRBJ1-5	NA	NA	CASNPPGRGNQPQHF	TGTGCCAGTAACCCCCCAGGGAGGGGCAATCAGCCCCAGCATTTT
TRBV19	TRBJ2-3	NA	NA	CASSPLGGRTDTQYF	TGTGCCAGTAGTCCCCTCGGTGGGCGCACAGATACGCAGTATTTT
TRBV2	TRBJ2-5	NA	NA	CASRGGRGETQYF	TGTGCCAGCAGAGGGGGTAGAGGAGAGACCCAGTACTTC